The clone carrying this TCR beta chain was picked up one time. This entry belongs to a study of blood T cell repertoires in COVID-19. The CDR3 length is 17 residues. J gave up 5 bases and V 1 base, and 11 bases lay outside the gene matches. CDR1 and CDR2 from the germline V gene are SGHNT and YENEEA. Only in-frame clones appear in the TCRdb table, and some are missing; sequencing was by immunoSEQ multiplex PCR. The sample consists of tens of thousands of clones, around 86% of them appearing once. The clonotype was recovered from a man in his forties with acute or convalescent COVID-19. The chain is built from TRBV11-3 and TRBJ2-3; 8 positions agree with TRBD2. Input material: peripheral blood. CDR3 residues: CASSLALFGGGRDTQYF. The DNA of the CDR3 is TGTGCCAGCAGCTTAGCTCTTTTCGGGGGGGGCAGAGATACGCAGTATTTT.